This TCR beta chain was identified during a study of a mutant IDH1 vaccine in newly diagnosed glioma. On the study more broadly: Before enrollment, the patients had been treated with radiotherapy alone, temozolomide alone, or both together. Most of them had received both. Study outcomes and limitations: In 80% to 95% of patients, immune responses induced by the vaccine occurred. Pseudoprogression appeared independent of alterations in top peripheral clonotypes.

TCRdb keeps only in-frame clones here, not all; method: immunoSEQ multiplex PCR. The table includes tens of thousands of clones, over 75% detected once. The time point is: baseline, week 1 (first vaccination visit). As to treatment: pre-vaccination baseline after standard-of-care therapy. The study enrolled donors with new WHO grade 3 or 4 IDH1-mutant, ATRX-lost astrocytomas. As for this clone: What it binds is not known.

The source is a man aged 30-40 years with glioma. Specimen: PBMCs, collected from a glioma patient treated with radiotherapy, temozolomide or both.

This CDR3 reads CASSRAVGSQETQYF. In DNA form, the CDR3 reads TGTGCCAGCAGCAGGGCGGTTGGCAGTCAAGAGACCCAGTACTTC. The chain joins TRBV7-2 to TRBJ2-5; D is unclear. In germline, CDR1 is SGHTA, CDR2 FQGNSA. V was shortened by 5 bases and J by 2 bases, with 15 bases between the two germline ends. The CDR3 covers 15 residues.